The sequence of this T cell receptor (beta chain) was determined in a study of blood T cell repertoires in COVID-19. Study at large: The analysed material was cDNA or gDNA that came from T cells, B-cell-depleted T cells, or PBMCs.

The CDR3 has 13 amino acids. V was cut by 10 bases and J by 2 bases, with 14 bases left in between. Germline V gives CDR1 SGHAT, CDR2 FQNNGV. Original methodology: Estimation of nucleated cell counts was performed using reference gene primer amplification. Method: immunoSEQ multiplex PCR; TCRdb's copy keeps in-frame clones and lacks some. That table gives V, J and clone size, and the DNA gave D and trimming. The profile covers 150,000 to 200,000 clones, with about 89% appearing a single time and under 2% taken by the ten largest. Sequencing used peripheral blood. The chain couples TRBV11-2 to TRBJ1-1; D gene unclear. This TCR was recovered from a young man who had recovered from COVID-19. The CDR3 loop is CATRPGLNTEAFF. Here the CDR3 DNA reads TGTGCCACCAGACCGGGATTAAACACTGAAGCTTTCTTT.